This passage covers 14 T cell receptor beta chains from one sample sequenced in a study of early T cells in non-severe SARS-CoV-2 infection. Each CDR3 protein is one row after TCRdb ran MiXCR on the 5' RACE reads. Counted here are tens of thousands of distinct CDR3 sequences, 5.5% to 7% occurring once; the ten biggest clones make up approximately 4.6%. The sample consisted of whole blood. These receptor sequences come from an adult who was a healthcare worker with PCR-confirmed SARS-CoV-2 infection or an uninfected control (not recorded which).

Ten or more counts support this clonotype. This rearrangement joins TRBV11-2 to TRBJ1-2, with a weak D call TRBD1 (6 bases). V dropped 2 bases and J dropped 6 bases, with 16 bases sitting between them. CDR1 is SGHAT, CDR2 FQNNGV, per germline. The CDR3 totals 15 residues. CDR3 sequence: CASSLNPSAGDGYTF. Here the CDR3 DNA reads TGTGCCAGCAGCTTAAATCCCTCCGCAGGGGATGGCTACACCTTC.

This clonotype was seen ten or more times. This chain joins TRBV12-3 or TRBV12-4 and TRBJ1-1; no clear D gene. V was pared by 3 bases and J by 0 bases, with 8 bases between. The CDR3 has 14 residues. The CDR3 DNA sequence: TGTGCCAGCAGTTTGCCCTCGTTGAACACTGAAGCTTTCTTT. As protein: CASSLPSLNTEAFF.

This clonotype occurred a few times. The chain carries TRBV3-1 and TRBJ1-3; TRBD1 is a possible D gene (5 bases). This CDR3 contains 14 residues. V lost 3 bases, J lost 3 bases, and 9 bases lay in between. Germline CDR1 and CDR2: LGHDT and YNNKEL (reference sequence). DNA for the CDR3: TGTGCCAGCAGCCAGCTCAGGGTTGGAAACACCATATATTTT. This gives the protein CASSQLRVGNTIYF.

This clonotype was seen at least ten times. The chain is built from TRBV6-1 and TRBJ1-1; tentatively, D is TRBD1 (5 bases). This CDR3 contains 15 residues. Trimming removed 3 bases at V and 5 bases at J, with 16 bases between. Germline CDR1 is MNHNS and CDR2 is SASEGT. The CDR3 DNA reads TGTGCCAGCAGTGAGACGACAGCGGGAGAAACTGAAGCTTTCTTT. It encodes CASSETTAGETEAFF.

Ten or more counts support this clonotype. The chain joins TRBV5-1 to TRBJ1-2, with D possibly being TRBD1 (5 bases). This CDR3 spans 13 amino acids. The germline gives CDR1 SGHRS, CDR2 YFSETQ. Trimming stripped 5 bases from V and 6 bases from J, with 14 bases between. This CDR3 is CASRGVASHGYTF. Here the CDR3 DNA reads TGCGCCAGCAGAGGGGTCGCATCGCATGGCTACACCTTC.

The rearrangement links TRBV18 to TRBJ1-6; TRBD1 is a possible D gene (5 bases). V was shortened by 5 bases and J by 5 bases, with 7 bases between the two germline ends. The CDR3 length is 13 residues. Germline V gene sequence: CDR1 KGHSH, CDR2 LQKENI. This chain's CDR3 is CASSGANNSPLHF. The CDR3 nucleotides read TGTGCCAGCTCAGGGGCCAATAATTCACCCCTCCACTTT.

The rearrangement uses TRBV4-1 and TRBJ2-3, with 8 bases lining up with TRBD1. Germline assignment: CDR1 MGHRA and CDR2 YSYEKL. J gave up 2 bases and V 4 bases, and 5 bases lay outside the gene matches. CDR3 length: 15 amino acids. The chain's CDR3 is CASSLRDRFTDTQYF. The CDR3 DNA sequence: TGCGCCAGCAGCCTCCGGGACAGGTTCACAGATACGCAGTATTTT.

This clonotype came up many times. The rearrangement uses TRBV30 and TRBJ1-2; a possible D gene is TRBD1 (5 bases). CDR1 is GTSNPN and CDR2 is SVGIG in the germline V gene (reference sequence). The CDR3 length is 15 residues. V was shortened by 3 bases and J by 8 bases, with 22 bases between the two germline ends. The CDR3 bases are TGTGCCTGGAGCCCCCCCCCAAGGGGATTGCGGGGCTACACCTTC. It yields the protein CAWSPPPRGLRGYTF.

Relative to its sample, this clonotype is medium-sized. V usage is TRBV3-1 and J usage is TRBJ1-6, with a weak D call TRBD1 (5 bases). Trimming pared 7 bases from V and 9 bases from J, leaving 16 bases between. Germline V gene lookup returns CDR1 LGHDT and CDR2 YNNKEL (reference sequence). This CDR3 contains 14 residues. CDR3 in amino acids: CASTPGRDVSPLHF. The CDR3, as DNA: TGTGCCAGCACCCCGGGCAGGGACGTTTCACCCCTCCACTTT.

This clonotype was seen repeatedly, ten times or more. The chain links TRBV12-3 or TRBV12-4 to TRBJ2-5; tentative D call: TRBD1 (6 bases). The CDR3 has 16 residues. Trimming removed 3 bases at V and 4 bases at J, with 18 bases between. CDR3 sequence reads: CASSFPLLGAGETQYF. In DNA, the CDR3 is TGTGCCAGCAGTTTCCCTCTTTTGGGGGCCGGAGAGACCCAGTACTTC.

V gene TRBV5-1 combines with J gene TRBJ2-5; tentative D call: TRBD2 (6 bases). V lost 4 bases and J 1 base, leaving 14 bases between the germline ends. The CDR3 sequence is 15 residues long. Germline lookup yields CDR1 SGHRS and CDR2 YFSETQ. The CDR3 DNA reads TGCGCCAGCAGCATACTCGGGGAGGCCCAAGAGACCCAGTACTTC. As protein: CASSILGEAQETQYF.

The chain recombines TRBV2 with TRBJ2-5; a weak D match, TRBD1 (5 bases). The CDR3 length is 12 residues. Trimming stripped 0 bases from V and 12 bases from J, with 11 bases between. Germline V gene data show CDR1 as SNHLY and CDR2 as FYNNEI. CDR3: CASSEAGVVKYF. The CDR3 DNA reads TGTGCCAGCAGTGAAGCAGGGGTGGTAAAGTACTTC.

There are many counts of this clonotype. The chain couples TRBV29-1 to TRBJ2-3, with 8 nucleotides matching TRBD1. Looked up from germline, CDR1 is SQVTM and CDR2 is ANQGSEA. V was pared by 7 bases and J by 3 bases, with 6 bases of the junction left unmatched. The CDR3 length is 13 residues. CDR3 sequence (DNA): TGCAGCGCTGAGGGACAGGTTACAGATACGCAGTATTTT. Amino acids: CSAEGQVTDTQYF.

There are many counts of this clonotype. The V and J genes are TRBV12-3 or TRBV12-4 and TRBJ2-1; D remains unclear. V lost 6 bases, J lost 3 bases, and 12 bases lay in between. This CDR3 region has 14 residues. The CDR3 protein is CASRDDTIYNEQFF. CDR3 DNA: TGTGCCAGCAGGGATGACACCATCTACAATGAGCAGTTCTTC.